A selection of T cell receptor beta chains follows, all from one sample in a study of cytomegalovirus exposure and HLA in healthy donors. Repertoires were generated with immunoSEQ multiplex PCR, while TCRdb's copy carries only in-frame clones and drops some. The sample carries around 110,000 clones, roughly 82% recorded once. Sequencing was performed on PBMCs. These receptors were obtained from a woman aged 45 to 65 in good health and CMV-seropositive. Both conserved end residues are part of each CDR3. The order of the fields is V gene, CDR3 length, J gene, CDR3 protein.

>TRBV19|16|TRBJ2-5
CASSTRGTGGRETQYF
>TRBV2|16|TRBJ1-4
CASSVVKTGVGEKLFF
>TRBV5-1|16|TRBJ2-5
CASSLGLAGDQEEQYF
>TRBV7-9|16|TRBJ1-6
CASSLGGDSYNSPLHF
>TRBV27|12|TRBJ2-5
CASSQGGETQYF
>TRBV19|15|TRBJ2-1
CASSLRSGPYNEQFF
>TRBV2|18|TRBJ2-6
CASSDLRGVSAGANVLTF
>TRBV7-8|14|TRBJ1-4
CASSPAESNEKLFF
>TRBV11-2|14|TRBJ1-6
CASSSRQGNSPLHF
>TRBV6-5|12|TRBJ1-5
CASSTGVFPQHF
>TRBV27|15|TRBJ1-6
CASSSKSSYNSPLHF
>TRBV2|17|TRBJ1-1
CASDTQGQGRFGTEAFF
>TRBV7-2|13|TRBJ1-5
CASSRDRNQPQHF
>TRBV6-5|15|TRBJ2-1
CASTSPSHRIDEQFF
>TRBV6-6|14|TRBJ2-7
CASSRQGLVHEQYF
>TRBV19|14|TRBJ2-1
CASQTSGAYNEQFF
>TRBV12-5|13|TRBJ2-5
CASGDSVEETQYF
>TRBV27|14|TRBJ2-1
CASSLRLAGGRQFF
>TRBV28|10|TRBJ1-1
CASSRYEAFF
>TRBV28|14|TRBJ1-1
CASSLVGTPGGAFF
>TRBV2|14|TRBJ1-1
CASSEVRKNTEAFF
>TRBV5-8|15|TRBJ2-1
CASSIAGTGSSEQFF
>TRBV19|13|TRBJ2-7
CASRDRGPYEQYF
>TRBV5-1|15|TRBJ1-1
CASSLNPTGNTEAFF
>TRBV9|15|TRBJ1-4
CASSPRGQGREKLFF
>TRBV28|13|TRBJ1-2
CASQPDRDYGYTF
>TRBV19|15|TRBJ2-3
CASSILGTETDTQYF
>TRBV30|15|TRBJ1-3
CAWSRRVGIRGTIYF
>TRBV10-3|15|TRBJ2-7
CAISEAGTSVYEQYF
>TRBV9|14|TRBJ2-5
CASSPWRGQETQYF
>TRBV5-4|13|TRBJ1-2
CASSTTGAYGYTF
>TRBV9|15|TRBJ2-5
CASSGQGSAWETQYF
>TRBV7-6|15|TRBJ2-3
CASSLGGGGTDTQYF
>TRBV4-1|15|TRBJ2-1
CASSRLAGGNNEQFF
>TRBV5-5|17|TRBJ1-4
CASSLLVGSQANEKLFF
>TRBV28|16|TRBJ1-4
CASRPSGGRDYEKLFF
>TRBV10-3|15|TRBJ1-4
CAISEWGGANEKLFF
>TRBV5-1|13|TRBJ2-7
CASSWDNLYEQYF
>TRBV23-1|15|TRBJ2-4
CASTRSGGLKNIQYF
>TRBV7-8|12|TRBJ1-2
CASIPYAYGYTF
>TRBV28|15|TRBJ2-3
CASSLGGESTDTQYF
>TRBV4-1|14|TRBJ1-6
CASSQDGGSSPLHF
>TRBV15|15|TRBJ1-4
CATSRQGAHNEKLFF
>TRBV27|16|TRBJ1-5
CASSSLHDLVNQPQHF
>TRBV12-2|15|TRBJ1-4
CASRFIQGSNEKLFF
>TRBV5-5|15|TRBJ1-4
CASSRDSSGDEKLFF
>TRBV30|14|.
CAWSVLPSSYEQYF
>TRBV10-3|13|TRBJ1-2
CAISPVPNYGYTF